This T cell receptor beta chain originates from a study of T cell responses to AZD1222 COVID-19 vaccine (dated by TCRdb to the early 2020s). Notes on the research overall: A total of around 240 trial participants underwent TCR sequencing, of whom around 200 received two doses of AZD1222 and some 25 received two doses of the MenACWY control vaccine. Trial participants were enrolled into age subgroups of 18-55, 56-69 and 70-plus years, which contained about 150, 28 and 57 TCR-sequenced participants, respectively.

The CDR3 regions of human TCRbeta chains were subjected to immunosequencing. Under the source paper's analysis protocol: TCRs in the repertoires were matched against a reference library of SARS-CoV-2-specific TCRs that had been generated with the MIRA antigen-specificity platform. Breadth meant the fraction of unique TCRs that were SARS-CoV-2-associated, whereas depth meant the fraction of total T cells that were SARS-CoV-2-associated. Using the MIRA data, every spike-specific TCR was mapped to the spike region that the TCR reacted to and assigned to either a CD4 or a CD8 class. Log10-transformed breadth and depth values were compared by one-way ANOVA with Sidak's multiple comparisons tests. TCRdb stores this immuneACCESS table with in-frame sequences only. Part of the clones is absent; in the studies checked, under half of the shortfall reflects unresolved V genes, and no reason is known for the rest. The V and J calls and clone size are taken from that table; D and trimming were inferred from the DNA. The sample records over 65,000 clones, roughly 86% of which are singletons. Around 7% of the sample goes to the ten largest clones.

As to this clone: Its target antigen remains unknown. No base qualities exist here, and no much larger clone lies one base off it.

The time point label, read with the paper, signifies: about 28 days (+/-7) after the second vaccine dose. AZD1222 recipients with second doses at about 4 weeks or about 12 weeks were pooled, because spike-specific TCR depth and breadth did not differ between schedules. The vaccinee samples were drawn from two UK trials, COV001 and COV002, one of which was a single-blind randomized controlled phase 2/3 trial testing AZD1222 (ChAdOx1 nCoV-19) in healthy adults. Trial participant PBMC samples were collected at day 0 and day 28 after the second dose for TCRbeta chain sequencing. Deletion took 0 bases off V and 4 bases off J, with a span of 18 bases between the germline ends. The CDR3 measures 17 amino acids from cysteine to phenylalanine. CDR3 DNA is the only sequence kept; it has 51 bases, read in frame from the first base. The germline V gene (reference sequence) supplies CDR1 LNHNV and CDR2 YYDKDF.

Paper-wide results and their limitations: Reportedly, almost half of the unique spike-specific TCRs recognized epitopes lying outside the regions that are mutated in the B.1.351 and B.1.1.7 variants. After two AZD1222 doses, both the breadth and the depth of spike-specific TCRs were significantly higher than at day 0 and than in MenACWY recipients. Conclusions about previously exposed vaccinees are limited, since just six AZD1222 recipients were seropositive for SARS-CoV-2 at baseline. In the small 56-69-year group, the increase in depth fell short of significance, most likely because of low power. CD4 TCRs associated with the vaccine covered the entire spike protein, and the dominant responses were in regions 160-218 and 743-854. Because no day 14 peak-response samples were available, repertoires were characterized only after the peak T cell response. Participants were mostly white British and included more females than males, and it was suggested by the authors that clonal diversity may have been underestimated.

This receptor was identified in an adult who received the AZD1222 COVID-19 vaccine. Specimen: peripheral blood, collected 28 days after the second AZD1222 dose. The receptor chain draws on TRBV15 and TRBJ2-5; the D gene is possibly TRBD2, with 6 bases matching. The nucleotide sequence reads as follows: TGTGCCACCAGCAGAGATCGCCAGGGCCGGGGGTTAGAGACCCAGTACTTC. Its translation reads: CATSRDRQGRGLETQYF.